The 25 T cell receptor beta chains presented below share a single source sample, sequenced in a study of T cells in localized non-small cell lung cancer. Only in-frame clones appear in the TCRdb table, and some are missing; sequencing was by immunoSEQ multiplex PCR. The data contain 1,500 to 2,500 clones, over 20% of them seen just once; the ten biggest clones take up 7.5% to 9%. Sequenced material: normal lung tissue next to the tumor, taken before any cancer treatment. These receptors were obtained from a woman aged 40-70 years with stage I lung adenocarcinoma.

The chain links TRBV18 to TRBJ1-5; the D gene is possibly TRBD1 (6 bases). This CDR3 comprises 12 residues. Germline assignment: CDR1 KGHSH and CDR2 LQKENI. The V end was cut by 4 bases, the J end by 9 bases, with 10 bases between. The CDR3 loop is CASSREGGPQHF. CDR3 DNA: TGTGCCAGCTCACGGGAGGGGGGGCCCCAGCATTTT.

By share of the sample, this clone is medium-sized. The chain is built from TRBV1 and TRBJ2-7; the table assigns TRBD2, which was not confirmed against the DNA. TRBV1 is a pseudogene segment. This CDR3 is built from 16 residues. The CDR3 is CASSQEGRGGLDEQYF. For the CDR3, the DNA is TGCGCCAGCAGCCAAGAAGGGCGGGGGGGCCTCGACGAGCAGTACTTC.

The chain combines TRBV19 with TRBJ1-3; D gene uncertain. Germline V gene lookup returns CDR1 LNHDA and CDR2 SQIVND (reference sequence). The CDR3 extends over 13 amino acids. With 5 bases removed from V and 3 bases from J, the gap between germline ends came to 8 bases. The CDR3: CASSLTNGNTIYF. For the CDR3, the DNA is TGTGCCAGTAGTCTAACGAATGGAAACACCATATATTTT.

In its sample, this clone is medium-sized. The V call is TRBV11-3, the J call TRBJ1-3; D not certain. The V end was cut by 5 bases, the J end by 4 bases, with 12 bases between. This CDR3 is 14 amino acids long. Germline V gene sequence: CDR1 SGHNT, CDR2 YENEEA. In nucleotides, the CDR3 is TGTGCCAGCAGCCATTCACTGGGAGGAAACACCATATATTTT. It codes for CASSHSLGGNTIYF.

The rearrangement uses TRBV30 and TRBJ2-1, with no clear D. CDR3 length equals 16 residues. The V gene's germline CDR1 is GTSNPN and CDR2 SVGIG (reference sequence). The V end lost 0 bases, the J end lost 6 bases, and 18 bases lay between the germline ends. The CDR3 coding sequence is TGTGCCTGGAGTGTTCAGGACGTGGGAACCCCCAATGAGCAGTTCTTC. Amino acid sequence: CAWSVQDVGTPNEQFF.

The gene calls are TRBV6-8 and TRBJ1-2; D gene ambiguous. CDR3 size: 14 residues. Trimming pared 5 bases from V and 2 bases from J, leaving 12 bases between. Germline V gene lookup returns CDR1 MNHGY and CDR2 SAAAGT. CDR3 in DNA: TGTGCCAGCAGTCCTCGAACCTCCAACTATGGCTACACCTTC. Its protein is CASSPRTSNYGYTF.

This clone is deemed medium-sized (0.01 to 0.1%). The rearrangement links TRBV9 to TRBJ2-1; 9 bases line up with TRBD2. This CDR3 has 14 residues. Germline values: CDR1 SGDLS, CDR2 YYNGEE. V shed 5 bases, J shed 8 bases, and the junction held 8 bases outside the gene matches. CDR3 residues: CASRGLATKDEQFF. For the CDR3, the DNA is TGTGCCAGCAGGGGACTAGCTACCAAGGATGAGCAGTTCTTC.

The chain employs TRBV19 and TRBJ1-1, with 8 bases that match TRBD1. Trimming at V came to 3 bases and at J to 4 bases, leaving 7 bases not matched to a gene. CDR3 size: 15 residues. CDR1 is LNHDA and CDR2 is SQIVND in the germline V gene (reference sequence). The CDR3, as DNA: TGTGCCAGTAGTATGGGGACAGGCCTTTTCACTGAAGCTTTCTTT. Its translation is CASSMGTGLFTEAFF.

This clone was counted between two and nine times. The chain joins TRBV6-8 to TRBJ1-1, with D hard to call. The CDR3 is 15 residues long. Looked up from germline, CDR1 is MNHGY and CDR2 is SAAAGT. Trimming cost V 0 bases and J 8 bases, with 16 bases left between them. This CDR3 reads CASSYSMRGRVEAFF. The CDR3 DNA reads as TGTGCCAGCAGTTACTCGATGAGAGGAAGAGTCGAAGCTTTCTTT.

There are a few counts of this clone. This chain links TRBV6-8 with TRBJ1-4, with unresolved D. The germline V gene encodes CDR1 MNHGY and CDR2 SAAAGT. The ends were cut back, 6 bases at V and 4 bases at J, with 12 bases in the middle. This CDR3 region has 14 residues. CDR3 amino acids: CASSPLGINEKLFF. For the CDR3, the DNA is TGTGCCAGCAGCCCACTAGGCATTAATGAAAAACTGTTTTTT.

The chain couples TRBV4-1 to TRBJ1-1; no clear D. V lost 0 bases, J lost 2 bases, and 7 bases lay in between. CDR3 length: 14 residues. The germline V gene has CDR1 MGHRA and CDR2 YSYEKL. CDR3 region: CASSQEWVNTEAFF. In DNA, the CDR3 is TGCGCCAGCAGCCAAGAATGGGTTAACACTGAAGCTTTCTTT.

This clone showed up just a few times. This rearrangement joins TRBV14 to TRBJ2-2, with a tentative D call TRBD1 (6 bases). Germline V gives CDR1 SGHDN, CDR2 FVKESK. V was cut by 4 bases and J by 4 bases, with 16 bases left in between. The CDR3 runs 16 residues. Written as DNA, the CDR3 is TGTGCCAGCAGCCTCACAGGACAGCGACCCACCGGGGAGCTGTTTTTT. Translated: CASSLTGQRPTGELFF.

The chain recombines TRBV19 with TRBJ2-3; 15 nucleotides agree with TRBD2. CDR1 and CDR2 from the germline V gene are LNHDA and SQIVND (reference sequence). V dropped 6 bases and J dropped 3; count of bases not matched to a gene: 7. This CDR3 has 17 residues. The CDR3 loop reads CASRGLAGGPSTDTQYF. DNA of the CDR3: TGTGCCAGTAGGGGACTAGCGGGGGGCCCCTCGACAGATACGCAGTATTTT.

This clone showed up just a few times. In DNA form, the CDR3 reads TGTGCCTGGAGTCTCCGGGAGAACACTGAAGCTTTCTTT. Its translation: CAWSLRENTEAFF. The V call is TRBV30, the J call TRBJ1-1; D is undetermined. The V gene's germline CDR1 is GTSNPN and CDR2 SVGIG (reference sequence). The CDR3 extends over 13 amino acids. Deletions cut 2 bases from V and 1 base from J, with 8 bases between.

The CDR3 nucleotides are TGTGCCAGTTTCGACAGGCTCCACGATACGCAGTATTTT. This translates into CASFDRLHDTQYF. The chain combines TRBV19 with TRBJ2-3; D might be TRBD1 (6 bases). The germline CDR1 and CDR2 sequences are LNHDA and SQIVND (reference sequence). Trimming pared 8 bases from V and 6 bases from J, leaving 15 bases between. This CDR3 is built from 13 residues.

By share, this clone ranks as medium-sized (0.01 to 0.1%). This chain links TRBV11-3 with TRBJ1-6; D unclear. V lost 3 bases and J 18 bases, leaving 24 bases between the germline ends. The length of the CDR3 is 15 residues. Germline V gives CDR1 SGHNT, CDR2 YENEEA. CDR3 nucleotide sequence: TGTGCCAGCAGCTTGGCTACCGAACGGGCCTTTATGGGCCACTTT. Its protein is CASSLATERAFMGHF.

This clone was found a few times. The genes are TRBV7-1 and TRBJ2-4; D possibly matches TRBD1 or TRBD2 (5 bases each). TRBV7-1 is placed among ORFs of uncertain function. The CDR3 has 16 amino acids. V dropped 4 bases and J dropped 8 bases, with 21 bases sitting between them. Written as DNA, the CDR3 is TGTGCCAGCAGCTTACAGGCGGGCGGTACCGGGGACATTCAGTACTTC. Residues: CASSLQAGGTGDIQYF.

In this sample, this clone is large. The chain has TRBV19 and TRBJ1-1; D gene ambiguous. Trimming removed 7 bases from V and 0 bases from J, with 15 bases in between. Germline CDR1 is LNHDA and CDR2 is SQIVND (reference sequence). The length of the CDR3 is 15 residues. The CDR3 spells CASTLGSRMNTEAFF. DNA for the CDR3: TGTGCCAGTACCCTAGGGAGCAGGATGAACACTGAAGCTTTCTTT.

By share, this clone ranks as large (0.1 to 1%). V is TRBV11-3 and J is TRBJ1-6; D is unclear. The length of the CDR3 is 14 residues. Germline CDR1 SGHNT, CDR2 YENEEA. V shed 6 bases and J shed 7 bases, with 13 bases lying between them. In DNA form, the CDR3 reads TGTGCCAGCAGTCCCGGGCTGGGGAATTCACCCCTCCACTTT. Amino acids: CASSPGLGNSPLHF.

This clone is medium-sized. The gene calls are TRBV4-1 and TRBJ1-6, with D possibly TRBD1 on 6 matching bases. V was clipped by 1 base and J by 7 bases, with 14 bases between them. The CDR3 is 16 amino acids. Looked up from germline, CDR1 is MGHRA and CDR2 is YSYEKL. CDR3 nucleotides: TGCGCCAGCAGCCAAGTCGATGGGGGCGCGAATTCACCCCTCCACTTT. Encoded protein: CASSQVDGGANSPLHF.

Turning to this clone: Other DNA sequences in this sample translate to the same CDR3. The chain is built from TRBV6-8 and TRBJ2-2; unclear D gene. This CDR3 is 15 amino acids long. V gave up 0 bases and J gave up 8 bases, with 13 bases separating them. The V gene's germline CDR1 is MNHGY and CDR2 SAAAGT. The CDR3 loop reads CASSYSDGVTGELFF. DNA for the CDR3: TGTGCCAGCAGTTACTCAGACGGTGTCACAGGGGAGCTGTTTTTT.

This clone showed up just a few times. Other DNA sequences of this sample code for an identical CDR3. The chain recombines TRBV9 with TRBJ2-3; 9 nucleotides match TRBD1. V lost 2 bases and J lost 3; bases outside the gene matches: 7. CDR1 and CDR2 (germline): SGDLS, YYNGEE. This CDR3 region has 16 residues. Here the CDR3 reads CASSVAAGQGTDTQYF. The CDR3 DNA reads as TGTGCCAGCAGCGTGGCTGCGGGACAGGGAACAGATACGCAGTATTTT.

This clone came up a few times. An end of the junction differs from the germline gene, which may be a read error. The DNA for the CDR3 is TGTGCCAGCAGCGTAGAGACGCTAGCACCGGGATTCAATGAGCAGTTCTTC. Translated: CASSVETLAPGFNEQFF. This chain joins TRBV11-3 and TRBJ2-1, with a weak D call TRBD2 (5 bases). CDR1 SGHNT and CDR2 YENEEA come from the germline V gene. This CDR3 region has 17 residues. Looking up the rest from reference TRBV11-3 and TRBJ2-1 gives the full variable domain: EAGVVQSPRYKIIEKKQPVAFWCNPISGHNTLYWYLQNLGQGPELLIRYENEEAVDDSQLPKDRFSAERLKGVDSTLKIQPAELGDSAVYLCASSVETLAPGFNEQFFGPGTRLTVL.

This clone was seen a handful of times. The chain joins TRBV1 to TRBJ2-1. TRBV1 is termed a pseudogene. The CDR3 has 16 amino acids. The CDR3 DNA sequence: TGCGCCAGCAGCCAAGACGTAAGACCCTCCTACAATGAGCAGTTCTTC. Its translation: CASSQDVRPSYNEQFF.

The chain recombines TRBV11-3 with TRBJ2-2; 7 nucleotides agree with TRBD2. Trimming removed 2 bases from V and 6 bases from J; junction bases left unmatched: 6. In germline, CDR1 is SGHNT, CDR2 YENEEA. The CDR3 has 15 amino acids. For the CDR3, the DNA is TGTGCCAGCAGCTTACTTGGCGGGGGTCCCGGGGAGCTGTTTTTT. Its translation: CASSLLGGGPGELFF.